The 10 T cell receptor beta chains below all came from one sample that was sequenced in a study of blood T cell repertoires in COVID-19. Clones were read by immunoSEQ multiplex PCR, and TCRdb kept only the in-frame ones, dropping some. The sample has around 60,000 clones, approximately 84% seen once. Sequencing was carried out using peripheral blood. The receptors stem from a man between 60 and 70 years old with COVID-19, enrolled during active disease.

The V gene is TRBV9, the J gene TRBJ2-4, with a tentative D call TRBD2 (7 bases). The V and J ends lost 0 bases and 2 bases respectively, with 12 bases between them. Germline CDR1 and CDR2: SGDLS and YYNGEE. This CDR3 has 16 residues. The CDR3 region has the DNA TGTGCCAGCAGCGTAGGAGGGGGACTAACCAAAAACATTCAGTACTTC. This translates into CASSVGGGLTKNIQYF.

The chain carries TRBV11-2 and TRBJ2-3, with 12 bases that match TRBD2. CDR1 is SGHAT, CDR2 FQNNGV, per germline. After removal of 0 bases from V and 3 bases from J, the junction contained 7 bases not matched to a gene. The CDR3 is 18 residues long. The CDR3 nucleotides read TGTGCCAGCAGCTTAGAACCGACTAGCGGGAGAGGTACAGATACGCAGTATTTT. Protein: CASSLEPTSGRGTDTQYF.

J is TRBJ2-7 and V is TRBV12-2; TRBD1, the table's D call, lacks a check against the DNA. TRBV12-2 is noted as a pseudogene. The length of the CDR3 is 17 residues. CDR3 region: CASRRIPGTAYSYEQYF. The CDR3 nucleotides are TGTGCAAGTCGCCGAATACCAGGGACAGCCTATTCCTACGAGCAGTACTTC.

The chain recombines TRBV5-6 with TRBJ2-2, with 12 bases aligning to TRBD1. The V gene's germline CDR1 is SGHDT and CDR2 YYEEEE. After removal of 5 bases from V and 1 base from J, the junction contained 6 bases not matched to a gene. CDR3 size: 17 residues. This chain's CDR3 is CASRGTGGAKNTGELFF. CDR3 DNA: TGTGCCAGCAGGGGGACAGGGGGCGCAAAGAACACCGGGGAGCTGTTTTTT.

This chain connects TRBV9 to TRBJ2-1, with unresolved D. The CDR3 extends over 13 amino acids. V dropped 0 bases and J dropped 6 bases, with 7 bases sitting between them. Germline assignment: CDR1 SGDLS and CDR2 YYNGEE. The CDR3 sequence is CASSVGQSNEQFF. For the CDR3, the DNA is TGTGCCAGCAGCGTAGGACAAAGCAATGAGCAGTTCTTC.

The chain couples TRBV10-2 to TRBJ1-5, with D maybe TRBD1 (5 bases). The CDR3 is made up of 14 amino acids. Looked up from germline, CDR1 is WSHSY and CDR2 is SAAADI. V lost 3 bases, J lost 4 bases, and 10 bases lay in between. CDR3 loop: CASSESDSNQPQHF. CDR3 coding DNA: TGCGCCAGCAGTGAAAGTGACAGTAATCAGCCCCAGCATTTT.

This clone was detected only once. This rearrangement joins TRBV6-5 to TRBJ2-1, with 7 nucleotides matching TRBD2. Germline V gives CDR1 MNHEY, CDR2 SVGAGI. The CDR3 loop spans 15 amino acids. V shed 6 bases and J 1 base; nucleotides not matched to a gene: 6. The CDR3 loop is CASRSTSESYNEQFF. CDR3 in DNA: TGTGCCAGCAGATCAACTAGCGAATCCTACAATGAGCAGTTCTTC.

This chain uses TRBV19 with TRBJ2-2, with TRBD2 as a possible D gene (5 bases). Looked up from germline, CDR1 is LNHDA and CDR2 is SQIVND (reference sequence). V lost 6 bases, J lost 6 bases, and 20 bases lay in between. The CDR3 has 16 amino acids. Written as DNA, the CDR3 is TGTGCCAGTAGCGCTACGAGGGTATCCGGGGCCGGGGAGCTGTTTTTT. This sequence encodes CASSATRVSGAGELFF.

This chain joins TRBV19 and TRBJ1-1; D gene unclear. The CDR3 is made up of 14 amino acids. V lost 8 bases, J lost 0 bases, and 13 bases lay in between. The germline V gene encodes CDR1 LNHDA and CDR2 SQIVND (reference sequence). In DNA, the CDR3 is TGTGCCAGTGCATCCGCCGGGGTGAACACTGAAGCTTTCTTT. Translating gives CASASAGVNTEAFF.

J is TRBJ2-1 and V is TRBV7-6; possible D gene TRBD1, 6 bases. Trimming cost V 5 bases and J 4 bases, with 18 bases left between them. Per germline, CDR1 SGHVS and CDR2 FNYEAQ. The CDR3 spans 16 residues. The CDR3 region has the DNA TGTGCCAGCAGCCGATCTGGACAGCGTGGATACAATGAGCAGTTCTTC. Translating it yields CASSRSGQRGYNEQFF.